This T cell receptor beta chain was observed in a study of cytomegalovirus exposure and HLA in healthy donors. V shed 6 bases and J shed 4 bases, with 9 bases lying between them. CDR3 size: 12 residues. The germline V gene has CDR1 MDHEN and CDR2 SYDVKM. This clone has only one observation. PCR employed 60 Vbeta and 13 Jbeta primers. Only in-frame clones appear in the TCRdb table, and some are missing; sequencing was by immunoSEQ multiplex PCR. The data contain some 200,000 clones, about four fifths of them singletons. The sequence was collected from a man aged 50 or older in good health and CMV-seronegative. Sequencing was performed on PBMCs. The genes are TRBV28 and TRBJ1-2; D is perhaps TRBD1 (6 bases). The DNA of the CDR3 is TGTGCCAGCAGCACAGGGTTCTATGGCTACACCTTC. Translating gives CASSTGFYGYTF.